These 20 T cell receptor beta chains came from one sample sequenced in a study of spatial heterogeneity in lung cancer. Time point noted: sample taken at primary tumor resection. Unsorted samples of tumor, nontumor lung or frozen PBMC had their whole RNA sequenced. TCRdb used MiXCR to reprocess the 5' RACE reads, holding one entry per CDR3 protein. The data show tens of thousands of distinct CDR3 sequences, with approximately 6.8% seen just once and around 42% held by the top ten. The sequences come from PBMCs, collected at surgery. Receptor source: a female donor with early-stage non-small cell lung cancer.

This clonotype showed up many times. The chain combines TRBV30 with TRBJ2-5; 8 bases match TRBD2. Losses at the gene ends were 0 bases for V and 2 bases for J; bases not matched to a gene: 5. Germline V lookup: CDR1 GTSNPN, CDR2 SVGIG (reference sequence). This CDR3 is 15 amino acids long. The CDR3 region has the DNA TGTGCCTGGAGTGTTCTTGCGGGGGGACAAGAGACCCAGTACTTC. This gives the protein CAWSVLAGGQETQYF.

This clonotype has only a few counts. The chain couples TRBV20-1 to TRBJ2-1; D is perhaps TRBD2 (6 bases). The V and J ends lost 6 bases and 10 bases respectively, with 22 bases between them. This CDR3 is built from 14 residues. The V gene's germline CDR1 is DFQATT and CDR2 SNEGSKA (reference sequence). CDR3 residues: CSAVLAAGGEEQFF. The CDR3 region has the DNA TGCAGTGCAGTGCTAGCAGCCGGGGGAGAAGAGCAGTTCTTC.

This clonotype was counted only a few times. CDR3 coding DNA: TGTGCCAGCAGCGCCTCCGGGGGTCGGGATGGCTACACCTTC. This sequence encodes CASSASGGRDGYTF. The genes are TRBV9 and TRBJ1-2, with D perhaps TRBD1 (5 bases). Germline V gene sequence: CDR1 SGDLS, CDR2 YYNGEE. This CDR3 is built from 14 residues. V lost 3 bases, J lost 6 bases, and 15 bases lay in between.

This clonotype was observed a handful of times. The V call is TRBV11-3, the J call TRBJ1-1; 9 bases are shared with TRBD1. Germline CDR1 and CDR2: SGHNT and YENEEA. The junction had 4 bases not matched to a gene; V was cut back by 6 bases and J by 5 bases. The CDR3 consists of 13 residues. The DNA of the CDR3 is TGTGCCAGCAGGGGACAGGGCCAGACTGAAGCTTTCTTT. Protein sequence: CASRGQGQTEAFF.

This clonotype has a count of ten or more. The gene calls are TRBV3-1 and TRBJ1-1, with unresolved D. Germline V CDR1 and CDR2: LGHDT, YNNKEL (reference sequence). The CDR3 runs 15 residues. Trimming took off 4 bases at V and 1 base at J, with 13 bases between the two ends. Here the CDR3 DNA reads TGTGCCAGCAGCCCATCGGGTCATAAGAACACTGAAGCTTTCTTT. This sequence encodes CASSPSGHKNTEAFF.

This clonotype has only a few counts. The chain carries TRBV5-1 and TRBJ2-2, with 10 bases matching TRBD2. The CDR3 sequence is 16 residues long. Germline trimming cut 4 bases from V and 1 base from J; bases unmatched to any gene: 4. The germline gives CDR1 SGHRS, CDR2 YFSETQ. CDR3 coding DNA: TGCGCCAGCAGCCCAGGACTAGCGGTGAACACCGGGGAGCTGTTTTTT. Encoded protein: CASSPGLAVNTGELFF.

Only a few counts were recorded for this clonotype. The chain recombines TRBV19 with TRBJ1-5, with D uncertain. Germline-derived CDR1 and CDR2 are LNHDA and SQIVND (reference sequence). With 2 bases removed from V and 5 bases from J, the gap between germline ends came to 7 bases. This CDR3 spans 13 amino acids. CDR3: CASSIQADQPQHF. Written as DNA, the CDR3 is TGTGCCAGTAGTATACAGGCGGATCAGCCCCAGCATTTT.

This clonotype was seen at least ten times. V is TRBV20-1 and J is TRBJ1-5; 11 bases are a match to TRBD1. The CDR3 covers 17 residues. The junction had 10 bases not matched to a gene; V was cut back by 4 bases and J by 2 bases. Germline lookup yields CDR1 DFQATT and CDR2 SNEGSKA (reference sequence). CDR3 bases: TGCAGTGCTAAAACCGGACAGGGGGCCGGTGGCAATCAGCCCCAGCATTTT. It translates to CSAKTGQGAGGNQPQHF.

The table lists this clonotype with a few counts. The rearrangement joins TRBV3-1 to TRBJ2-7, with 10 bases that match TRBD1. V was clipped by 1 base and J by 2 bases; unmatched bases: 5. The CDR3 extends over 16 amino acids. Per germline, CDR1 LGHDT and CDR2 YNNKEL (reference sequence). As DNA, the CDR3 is TGTGCCAGCAGCCAAGGAGTCGGGACAGGGGCCTACGAGCAGTACTTC. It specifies CASSQGVGTGAYEQYF.

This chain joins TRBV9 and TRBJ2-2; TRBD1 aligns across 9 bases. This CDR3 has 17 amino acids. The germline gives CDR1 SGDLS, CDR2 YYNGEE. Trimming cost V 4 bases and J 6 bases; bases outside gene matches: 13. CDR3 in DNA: TGTGCCAGCAGCCTCCAAGCCGGGACAGGGTATCCCGGGGAGCTGTTTTTT. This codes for CASSLQAGTGYPGELFF.

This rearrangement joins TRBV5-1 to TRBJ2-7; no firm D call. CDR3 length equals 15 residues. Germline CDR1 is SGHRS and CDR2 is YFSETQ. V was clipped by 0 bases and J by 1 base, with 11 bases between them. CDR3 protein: CASSLAAGSSYEQYF. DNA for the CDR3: TGCGCCAGCAGCTTGGCAGCAGGTTCATCCTACGAGCAGTACTTC.

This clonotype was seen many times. CDR3 sequence (DNA): TGTGCCAGCAGTTACAAGACTAGCGGGGGGGGTCCAGAGACCCAGTACTTC. Encoded protein: CASSYKTSGGGPETQYF. The rearrangement joins TRBV6-5 to TRBJ2-5; TRBD2 matches at 14 bases. Looked up from germline, CDR1 is MNHEY and CDR2 is SVGAGI. The V segment lost 2 bases and the J segment 4 bases; nucleotides outside the gene matches: 6. The CDR3 has 17 amino acids.

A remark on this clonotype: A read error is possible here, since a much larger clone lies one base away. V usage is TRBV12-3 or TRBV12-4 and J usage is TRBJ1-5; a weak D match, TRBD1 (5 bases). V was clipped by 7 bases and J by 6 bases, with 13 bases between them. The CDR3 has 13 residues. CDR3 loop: CASTHEGPQPQHF. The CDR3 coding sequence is TGTGCCAGCACCCACGAGGGGCCTCAGCCCCAGCATTTT.

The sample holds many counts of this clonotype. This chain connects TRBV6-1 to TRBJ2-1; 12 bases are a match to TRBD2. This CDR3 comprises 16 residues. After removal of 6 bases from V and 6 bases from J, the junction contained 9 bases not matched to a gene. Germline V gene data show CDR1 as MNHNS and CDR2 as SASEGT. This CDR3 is CASSLATSGGINEQFF. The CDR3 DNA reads TGTGCCAGCAGCCTGGCGACTAGCGGGGGAATCAATGAGCAGTTCTTC.

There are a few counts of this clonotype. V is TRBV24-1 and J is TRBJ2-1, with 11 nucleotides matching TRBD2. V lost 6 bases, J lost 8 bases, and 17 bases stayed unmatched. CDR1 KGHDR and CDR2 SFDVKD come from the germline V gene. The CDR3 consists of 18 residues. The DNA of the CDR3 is TGTGCCACCAGTCCCCCCCCCCTAGCGGGGGGAGGTAGGGATGAGCAGTTCTTC. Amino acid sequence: CATSPPPLAGGGRDEQFF.

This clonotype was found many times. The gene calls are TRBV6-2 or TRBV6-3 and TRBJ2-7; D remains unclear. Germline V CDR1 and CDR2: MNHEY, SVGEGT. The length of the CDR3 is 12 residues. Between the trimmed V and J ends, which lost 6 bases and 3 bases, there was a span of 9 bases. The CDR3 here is CASSNVGYEQYF. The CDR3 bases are TGTGCCAGCAGCAACGTGGGCTACGAGCAGTACTTC.

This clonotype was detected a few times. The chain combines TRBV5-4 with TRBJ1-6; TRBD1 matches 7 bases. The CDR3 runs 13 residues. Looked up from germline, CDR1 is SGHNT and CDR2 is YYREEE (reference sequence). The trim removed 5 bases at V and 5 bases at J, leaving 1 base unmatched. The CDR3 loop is CASRGTDNSPLHF. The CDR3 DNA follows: TGTGCCAGCAGAGGGACAGATAATTCACCCCTCCACTTT.

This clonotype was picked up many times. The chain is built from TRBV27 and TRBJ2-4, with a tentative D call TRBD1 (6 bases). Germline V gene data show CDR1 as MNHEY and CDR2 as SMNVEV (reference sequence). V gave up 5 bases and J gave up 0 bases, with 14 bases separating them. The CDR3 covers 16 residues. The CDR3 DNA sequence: TGTGCCAGCAGTGACAACAGGGTTCTAGCCAAAAACATTCAGTACTTC. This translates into CASSDNRVLAKNIQYF.

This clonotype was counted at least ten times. CDR3 sequence (DNA): TGTGCCAGCAGCTTATCGGATAGGCATGGCTACACCTTC. This encodes CASSLSDRHGYTF. The V gene is TRBV7-2, the J gene TRBJ1-2; no reliable D call. V was pared by 2 bases and J by 6 bases, with 10 bases between. CDR1 is SGHTA, CDR2 FQGNSA, per germline. This CDR3 is built from 13 residues. Supplemented by reference TRBV7-2 and TRBJ1-2, the full variable domain reads GAGVSQSPSNKVTEKGKDVELRCDPISGHTALYWYRQSLGQGLEFLIYFQGNSAPDKSGLPSDRFSAERTGGSVSTLTIQRTQQEDSAVYLCASSLSDRHGYTFGSGTRLTVV.

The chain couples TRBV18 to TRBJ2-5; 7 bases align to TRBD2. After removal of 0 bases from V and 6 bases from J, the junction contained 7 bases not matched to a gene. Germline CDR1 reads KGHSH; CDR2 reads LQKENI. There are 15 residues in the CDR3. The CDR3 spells CASSPPDGGIKTQYF. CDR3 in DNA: TGTGCCAGCTCACCACCGGACGGGGGGATAAAGACCCAGTACTTC.